The present T cell receptor beta chain was sequenced within a study of CD8 T cells in ankylosing spondylitis (TCRdb year 2017). Context from the whole study: T cell receptor beta repertoires were profiled in healthy donors and ankylosing spondylitis patients so that disease-linked TCR variants could be found. The whole study cohort included about a hundred healthy donors and 25 or so ankylosing spondylitis patients. Samples of peripheral blood were taken, and for ankylosing spondylitis patients, synovial fluid was collected as well.

The CDR3 runs 13 residues from the cysteine to the phenylalanine. The only DNA kept is the CDR3, 39 bases in frame from the first base. V drops 7 bases and J drops 8 bases, leaving 12 bases in between. Based on the germline V gene, the CDR1 and CDR2 sequences are MGHDK and SYGVNS. Findings and caveats that apply to the study as a whole: A TCR beta motif made up of roughly eight highly homologous amino acid variants appeared to be characteristic of blood from ankylosing spondylitis patients. Some of the motif variants had been reported before in the synovial fluid and blood of reactive arthritis patients, a finding that suggests common disease-initiation mechanisms. In peripheral blood, the disease-linked clones were found at relatively low frequencies and had a CD8+ phenotype. According to the report, matched synovial fluid samples from ankylosing spondylitis patients were significantly enriched for the disease-linked clones.

This clonotype was seen only a few times. Its binding antigen is unknown. No base qualities exist here, and no much larger clone lies one base off it. Instrument used: Illumina HiSeq 2500. Quantitative 5'-RACE with molecular barcodes was the method used to prepare the TCR beta libraries. The authors' pipeline ran thus. To identify disease-linked TCR variants, a new computational method was used, one built on a probabilistic model of VDJ rearrangement. TCRdb reran the public reads through fastp at Q25 and MiXCR, keeping productive beta chains. Rows with a matching CDR3 protein are joined into one entry that keeps the most common DNA and genes. The V and J calls reflect TCRdb's pipeline rather than the authors' work. Counted in this sample were some 130,000 distinct CDR3 sequences; more than 9.5% of them appeared once. 4.1% of the sample is held by the ten biggest clonotypes.

The specimen sequenced was blood, either unsorted or a sorted T cell fraction (not recorded which). The origin of this receptor is a female donor with ankylosing spondylitis or in good health (not recorded which). The chain is encoded by TRBV25-1 joined to TRBJ1-6; the D gene is not confidently resolved. CDR3 sequence: CASTGAAYSPLHF. The DNA sequence is as follows: TGTGCCAGCACCGGTGCCGCTTATTCACCCCTCCACTTT.